This TCR beta chain is drawn from a study of Ad26.COV2.S vaccination and SARS-CoV-2 variants. General study points: Possible underestimation of total T cell responses by the TCR breadth and depth analyses was noted. Relative to placebo recipients, vaccine recipients exhibited elevated spike-specific TCR breadth. Substantial breadth was reportedly displayed by spike-specific CD8+ and CD4+ T cell responses after vaccination.

TCRdb's copy holds only in-frame clones and misses some; the assay was immunoSEQ multiplex PCR. The top ten clones hold around 15% of a sample with over 100,000 clones, 80% of them seen once. This CDR3 has 13 amino acids. Germline trimming cut 6 bases from V and 7 bases from J; bases unmatched to any gene: 7. The V gene's germline CDR1 is MNHEY and CDR2 SMNVEV (reference sequence). This clone ranks as medium-sized. Its target is unknown. The rearrangement links TRBV27 to TRBJ1-2, with 8 nucleotides matching TRBD1. This receptor was taken from a human donor who had recovered from COVID-19. The source material was peripheral blood, sampled after recovery from COVID-19. CDR3 residues: CASSFQGAGGYTF. CDR3 in DNA: TGTGCCAGCAGCTTTCAGGGGGCGGGTGGCTACACCTTC.